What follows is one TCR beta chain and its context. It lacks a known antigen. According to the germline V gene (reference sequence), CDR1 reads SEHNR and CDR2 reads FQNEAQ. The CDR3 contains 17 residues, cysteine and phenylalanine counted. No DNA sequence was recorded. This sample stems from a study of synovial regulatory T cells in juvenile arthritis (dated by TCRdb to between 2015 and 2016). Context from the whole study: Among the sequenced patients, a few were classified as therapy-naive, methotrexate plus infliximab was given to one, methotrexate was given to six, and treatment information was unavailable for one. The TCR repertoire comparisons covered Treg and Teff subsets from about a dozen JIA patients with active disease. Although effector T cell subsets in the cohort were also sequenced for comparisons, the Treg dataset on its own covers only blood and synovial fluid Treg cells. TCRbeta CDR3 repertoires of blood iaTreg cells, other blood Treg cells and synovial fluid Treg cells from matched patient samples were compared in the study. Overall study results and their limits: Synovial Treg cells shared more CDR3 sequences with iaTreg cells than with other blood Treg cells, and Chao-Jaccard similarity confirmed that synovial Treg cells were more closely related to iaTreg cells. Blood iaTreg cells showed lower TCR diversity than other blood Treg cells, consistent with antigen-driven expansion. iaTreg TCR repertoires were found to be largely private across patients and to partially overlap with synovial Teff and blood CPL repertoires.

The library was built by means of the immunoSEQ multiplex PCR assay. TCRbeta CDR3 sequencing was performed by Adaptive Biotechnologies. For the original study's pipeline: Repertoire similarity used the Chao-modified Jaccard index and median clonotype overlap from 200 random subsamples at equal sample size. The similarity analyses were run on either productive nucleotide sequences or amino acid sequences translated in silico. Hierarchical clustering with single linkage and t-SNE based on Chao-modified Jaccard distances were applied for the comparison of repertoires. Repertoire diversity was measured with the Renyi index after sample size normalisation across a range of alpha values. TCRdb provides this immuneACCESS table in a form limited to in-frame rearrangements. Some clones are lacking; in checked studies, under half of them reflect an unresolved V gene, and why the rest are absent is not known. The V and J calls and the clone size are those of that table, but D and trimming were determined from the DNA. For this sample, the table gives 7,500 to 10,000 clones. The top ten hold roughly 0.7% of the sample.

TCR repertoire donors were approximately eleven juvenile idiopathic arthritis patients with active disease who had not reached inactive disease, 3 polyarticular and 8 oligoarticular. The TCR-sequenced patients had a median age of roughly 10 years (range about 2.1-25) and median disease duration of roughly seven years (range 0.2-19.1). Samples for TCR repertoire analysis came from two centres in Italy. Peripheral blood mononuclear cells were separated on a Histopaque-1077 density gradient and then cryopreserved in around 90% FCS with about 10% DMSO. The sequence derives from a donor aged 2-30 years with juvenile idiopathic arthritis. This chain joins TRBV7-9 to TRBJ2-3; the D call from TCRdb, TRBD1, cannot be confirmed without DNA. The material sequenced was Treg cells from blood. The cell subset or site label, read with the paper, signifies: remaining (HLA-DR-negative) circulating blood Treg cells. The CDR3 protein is CASSPSRAKGGTDTQYF.